This T cell receptor beta chain was identified during a study of T cells after yellow fever vaccination. TCRdb reprocessed the 5' RACE reads via MiXCR and lists one record per CDR3 protein. The data show about 350,000 distinct CDR3 sequences, 11% seen once. Germline V gene lookup returns CDR1 SGHDT and CDR2 YYEEEE. The CDR3 loop spans 14 amino acids. Trimming cost V 4 bases and J 7 bases, with 14 bases left between them. The chain carries TRBV5-6 and TRBJ2-2, with TRBD2 as a possible D gene (6 bases). The receptor was isolated from a man between 18 and 35 years old who received the YFV17D yellow fever vaccine. Sequenced here: PBMCs, sampled on the day of the first yellow fever vaccination. The CDR3: CASSPRRVSGELFF. In nucleotides, the CDR3 is TGTGCCAGCAGCCCCCGGAGGGTGAGCGGGGAGCTGTTTTTT.